This is a list of T cell receptor beta chains from one sample in a study of blood T cell repertoires in COVID-19. The method was immunoSEQ multiplex PCR; TCRdb's version includes in-frame clones alone and lacks a portion of them. The repertoire includes 70,000 to 80,000 clones, about 80% of them detected once, and 40% to 50% sits in the top ten. The sequenced material came from peripheral blood. These receptors were collected from an elderly man with acute or convalescent COVID-19. Both conserved end residues are part of each CDR3. The order of the fields is V gene, J gene, CDR3 protein.

>TRBV5-1|TRBJ2-3
CASSLTSSGGLTDTQYF
>TRBV21-1|TRBJ2-3
CASSKEVWDRDTTDTQYF
>TRBV28|TRBJ2-3
CASSLGGRTDTQYF
>TRBV28|TRBJ1-2
CASSPGQGVLYGYTF
>TRBV5-1|TRBJ2-7
CASSLGQGVEEQYF
>TRBV7-9|TRBJ2-5
CASSLALDWTGKETQYF
>TRBV28|TRBJ1-5
CASREGAEFNQPQHF
>TRBV28|TRBJ1-4
CASSLQGWQGREKLFF
>TRBV2|TRBJ2-1
CASRGTSGSSEQFF
>TRBV3-1/TRBV3-2|TRBJ2-5
CASSHTGLGERAQETQYF
>TRBV5-5|TRBJ2-7
CASSFRQVDLYEQYF
>TRBV27|TRBJ1-5
CASSVAGQPQHF
>TRBV20-1|TRBJ2-7
CSAREDSEQYF
>TRBV15|TRBJ1-4
CATSRDGGLGEKLFF
>TRBV4-1|TRBJ2-1
CASSQDESYLEKKFF
>TRBV5-1|TRBJ1-2
CASGQPPNYGYTF
>TRBV19|TRBJ1-5
CASSIEGTGIGQPQHF
>TRBV5-4|TRBJ2-2
CASSGPGGTGELFF
>TRBV7-2|TRBJ2-1
CASSLTSGIKFSYNEQFF
>TRBV7-7|TRBJ2-3
CASSLGDSTDTQYF
>TRBV20-1|TRBJ1-1
CSAAGGPEAFF
>TRBV7-3|TRBJ2-3
CASSPHSSITQYF
>TRBV11-2|TRBJ1-1
CASSLGQGGKAFF
>TRBV2|TRBJ2-7
CASSELKGAGAMYF
>TRBV5-6|TRBJ2-5
CASRSGQDLQETQYF
>TRBV7-3|TRBJ2-3
CASSKTGSGYSTDTQYF
>TRBV6-1|TRBJ1-4
CASSERTGEYEKLFF
>TRBV6-6|TRBJ2-1
CASSYSTGYYYNEQFF
>TRBV10-3|TRBJ1-5
CAISDGGNVRQPQHF
>TRBV7-9|TRBJ1-2
CASGTGDYGYTF
>TRBV5-6|TRBJ1-1
CASRVEGRPNTEAFF
>TRBV27|TRBJ2-7
CASKPGQGVQPYEQYF
>TRBV24-1|TRBJ2-1
CATSPAGGPGNEQFF
>TRBV29-1|TRBJ1-5
CSGSNSNQPQHF
>TRBV6-2/TRBV6-3|TRBJ2-5
CASSSWGRLQETQYF
>TRBV19|TRBJ2-3
CASSMMGQSTDTQYF
>TRBV6-5|TRBJ1-6
CASRTGVGSNSPLHF
>TRBV19|TRBJ1-5
CASSIVGQNQPQHF
>TRBV7-6|TRBJ2-2
CASSPRDSGGFNTGELFF
>TRBV24-1|TRBJ2-1
CATRGQGVYNEQFF
>TRBV6-5|TRBJ2-6
CASVLSGANVLTF
>TRBV6-5|TRBJ2-2
CASSQGTGELFF
>TRBV5-5|TRBJ1-1
CASSGTGTGNTEAFF
>TRBV3-1/TRBV3-2|TRBJ2-1
CASSPGSGQGGVNEQFF
>TRBV6-4|TRBJ2-1
CASSDSGLAGLSYNEQFF
>TRBV4-1|TRBJ2-5
CASSLGLAGGMETQYF
>TRBV29-1|TRBJ2-1
CSPSLMTGTFGAGEQFF
>TRBV6-5|TRBJ2-7
CASRLDRPAYEQYF